This TCR beta chain was retrieved from a study of blood T cell repertoires in COVID-19. Turning to the study itself: Specimens from acute and convalescent COVID-19 originated in the United States, Italy and Spain. The analysed material was cDNA or gDNA that came from T cells, B-cell-depleted T cells, or PBMCs.

CDR1 is SNHLY, CDR2 FYNNEI, per germline. This CDR3 is built from 13 residues. V lost 8 bases and J lost 4, with 14 bases in between. Data came from immunoSEQ multiplex PCR; TCRdb stores just in-frame clones and leaves some out. The repertoire holds about 100,000 clones, with approximately 86% as singletons. The clonotype comes from a man in his fifties with active or convalescent COVID-19. This sequence joins TRBV2 and TRBJ1-2, with D hard to call. The sample comprised peripheral blood. The CDR3 DNA follows: TGTGCCAGCCAAAAAGAGGAGCTCTATGGCTACACCTTC. It is translated as CASQKEELYGYTF.